Following are 3 T cell receptor beta chains from one sample sequenced in a study of blood T cell repertoires in COVID-19 (dated by TCRdb to 2019 to 2021). Library method: the immunoSEQ multiplex PCR assay. TCRdb retrieved this table from immuneACCESS and kept in-frame rearrangements only. Not all clones are present; in checked studies, unresolved V genes account for under half, and no reason is known for the remainder. The table for this sample lists just over 75,000 clones; 87% of them were counted only once. The leading ten clones occupy about 5.3% of the sample. Sequenced input: peripheral blood. Receptor source: an elderly woman with active or convalescent COVID-19.

This chain links TRBV2 with TRBJ2-3, with D maybe TRBD2 (6 bases). Germline V gives CDR1 SNHLY, CDR2 FYNNEI. This CDR3 region has 15 residues. V lost 6 bases and J lost 0, with 13 bases in between. The CDR3 sequence is CASRARLESTDTQYF. The CDR3 coding sequence is TGTGCCAGCAGGGCCCGACTAGAGAGCACAGATACGCAGTATTTT.

This clone was seen a single time. The CDR3 DNA follows: TGTGCCAGCAGAGGACAGGGTGGCGAAAAACTGTTTTTT. Protein: CASRGQGGEKLFF. The V and J genes are TRBV12-3 or TRBV12-4 and TRBJ1-4; 8 bases agree with TRBD1. V was clipped by 6 bases and J by 8 bases; unmatched bases: 5. The CDR3 runs 13 residues.

V is TRBV7-3 and J is TRBJ2-6; D is unresolved. Trimming removed 3 bases at V and 0 bases at J, with 9 bases between. The CDR3 is made up of 16 amino acids. The V gene's germline CDR1 is SGHTA and CDR2 FQGTGA. CDR3 DNA sequence: TGTGCCAGCAGCTTCAGATCAAGCTCTGGGGCCAACGTCCTGACTTTC. Translated: CASSFRSSSGANVLTF. The entire variable domain, with the rest obtained from reference TRBV7-3 and TRBJ2-6, is as follows: GAGVSQTPSNKVTEKGKYVELRCDPISGHTALYWYRQSLGQGPEFLIYFQGTGAADDSGLPNDRFFAVRPEGSVSTLKIQRTERGDSAVYLCASSFRSSSGANVLTFGAGSRLTVL.